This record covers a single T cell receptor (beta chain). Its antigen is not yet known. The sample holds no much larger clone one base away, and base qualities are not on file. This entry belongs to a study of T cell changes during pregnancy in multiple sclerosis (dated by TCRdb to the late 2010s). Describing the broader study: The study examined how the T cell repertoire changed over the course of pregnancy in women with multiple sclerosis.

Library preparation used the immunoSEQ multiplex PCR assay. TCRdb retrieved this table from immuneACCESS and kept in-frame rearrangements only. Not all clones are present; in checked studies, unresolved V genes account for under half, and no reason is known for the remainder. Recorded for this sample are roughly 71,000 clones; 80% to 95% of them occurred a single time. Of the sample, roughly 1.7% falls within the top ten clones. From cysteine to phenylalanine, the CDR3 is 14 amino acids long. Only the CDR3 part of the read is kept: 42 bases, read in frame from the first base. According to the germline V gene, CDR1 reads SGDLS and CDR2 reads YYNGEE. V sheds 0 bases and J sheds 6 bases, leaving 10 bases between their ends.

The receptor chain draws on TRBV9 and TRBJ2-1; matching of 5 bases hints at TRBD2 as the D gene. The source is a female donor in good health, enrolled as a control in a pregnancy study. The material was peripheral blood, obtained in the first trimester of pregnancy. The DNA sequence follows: TGTGCCAGCAGCGTAGGGAGGTATCGCAATGAGCAGTTCTTC. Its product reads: CASSVGRYRNEQFF.